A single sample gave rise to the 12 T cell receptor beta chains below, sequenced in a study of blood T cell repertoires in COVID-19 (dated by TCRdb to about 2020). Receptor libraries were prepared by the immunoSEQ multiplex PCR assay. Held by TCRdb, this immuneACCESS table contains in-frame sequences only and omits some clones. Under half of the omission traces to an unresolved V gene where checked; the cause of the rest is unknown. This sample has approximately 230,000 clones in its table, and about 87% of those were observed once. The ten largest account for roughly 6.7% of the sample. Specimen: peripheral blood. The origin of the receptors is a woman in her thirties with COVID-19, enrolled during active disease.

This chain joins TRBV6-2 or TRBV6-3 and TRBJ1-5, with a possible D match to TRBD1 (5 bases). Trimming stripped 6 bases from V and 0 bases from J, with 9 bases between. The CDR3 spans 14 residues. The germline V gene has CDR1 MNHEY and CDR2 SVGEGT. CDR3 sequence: CASSQGLSNQPQHF. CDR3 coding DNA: TGTGCCAGCAGCCAGGGACTTAGCAATCAGCCCCAGCATTTT.

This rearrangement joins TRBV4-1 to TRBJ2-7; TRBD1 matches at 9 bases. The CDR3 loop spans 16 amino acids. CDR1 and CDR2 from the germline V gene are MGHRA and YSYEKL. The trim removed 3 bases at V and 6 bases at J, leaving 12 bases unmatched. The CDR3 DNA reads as TGCGCCAGCAGCCACCCGGGGACAGGGAATTCGGGCGAGCAGTACTTC. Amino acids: CASSHPGTGNSGEQYF.

The CDR3 DNA reads TGCGCCAGCAGCTTGGACCATCCGGGAAAACTGTTTTTT. It is translated as CASSLDHPGKLFF. The chain employs TRBV5-1 and TRBJ1-4; no clear D gene. Germline lookup yields CDR1 SGHRS and CDR2 YFSETQ. Trimming took off 0 bases at V and 10 bases at J, with 10 bases between the two ends. The CDR3 has 13 amino acids. Together with reference TRBV5-1 and TRBJ1-4, the CDR3 gives the full variable domain: KAGVTQTPRYLIKTRGQQVTLSCSPISGHRSVSWYQQTPGQGLQFLFEYFSETQRNKGNFPGRFSGRQFSNSRSEMNVSTLELGDSALYLCASSLDHPGKLFFGSGTQLSVL.

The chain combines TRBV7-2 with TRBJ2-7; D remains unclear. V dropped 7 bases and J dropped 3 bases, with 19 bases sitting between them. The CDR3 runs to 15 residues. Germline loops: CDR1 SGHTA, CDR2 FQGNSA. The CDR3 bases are TGTGCCAGCACCCAAGGTCCGGGTTCTATCTACGAGCAGTACTTC. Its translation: CASTQGPGSIYEQYF.

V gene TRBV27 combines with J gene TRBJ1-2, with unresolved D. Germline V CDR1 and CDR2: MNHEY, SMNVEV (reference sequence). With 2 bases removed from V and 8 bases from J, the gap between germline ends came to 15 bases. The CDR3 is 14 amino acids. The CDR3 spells CASSLAAGGEGYTF. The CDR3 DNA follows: TGTGCCAGCAGTTTAGCCGCGGGTGGGGAAGGCTACACCTTC.

In DNA form, the CDR3 reads TGTGCCAGTAGTATAACAGGGGTGAGCTACGAGCAGTACTTC. Translated: CASSITGVSYEQYF. V gene TRBV19 combines with J gene TRBJ2-7; 7 bases are shared with TRBD1. Unmatched junction bases numbered 4, after V lost 2 bases and J lost 3 bases. CDR1 is LNHDA, CDR2 SQIVND, per germline (reference sequence). CDR3 length: 14 amino acids.

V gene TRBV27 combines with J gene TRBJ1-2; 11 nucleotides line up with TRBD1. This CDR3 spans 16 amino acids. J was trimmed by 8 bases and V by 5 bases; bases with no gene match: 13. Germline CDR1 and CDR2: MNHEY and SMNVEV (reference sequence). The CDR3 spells CASSPRDRGVVGGYTF. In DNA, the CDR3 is TGTGCCAGCAGTCCGAGGGACAGGGGGGTCGTAGGAGGCTACACCTTC.

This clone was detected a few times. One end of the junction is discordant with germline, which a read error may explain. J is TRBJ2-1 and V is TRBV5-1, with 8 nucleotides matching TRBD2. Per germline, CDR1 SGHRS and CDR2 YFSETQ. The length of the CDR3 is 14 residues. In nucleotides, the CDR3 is TGCGCCAGCAGCTTAACCTTTTTCGGGGGGGCCCCGCTCTTC. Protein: CASSLTFFGGAPLF.

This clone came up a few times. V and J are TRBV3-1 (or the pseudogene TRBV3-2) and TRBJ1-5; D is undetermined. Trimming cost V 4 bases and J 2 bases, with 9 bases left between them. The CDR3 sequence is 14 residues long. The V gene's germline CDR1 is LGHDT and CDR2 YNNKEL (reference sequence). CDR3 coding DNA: TGTGCCAGCAGCCCCCACGGAGGCAATCAGCCCCAGCATTTT. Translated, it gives CASSPHGGNQPQHF.

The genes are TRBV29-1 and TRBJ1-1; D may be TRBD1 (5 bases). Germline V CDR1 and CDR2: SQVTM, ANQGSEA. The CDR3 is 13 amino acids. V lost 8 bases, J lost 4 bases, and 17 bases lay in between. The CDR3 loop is CSSMAGGGTEAFF. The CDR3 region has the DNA TGCAGCTCTATGGCGGGGGGAGGCACTGAAGCTTTCTTT.

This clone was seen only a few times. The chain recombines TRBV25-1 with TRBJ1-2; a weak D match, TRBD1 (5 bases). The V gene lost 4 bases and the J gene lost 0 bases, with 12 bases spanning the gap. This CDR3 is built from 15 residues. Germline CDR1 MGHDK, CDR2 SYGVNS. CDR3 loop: CASSGWTRANYGYTF. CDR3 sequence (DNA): TGTGCCAGCAGTGGTTGGACACGCGCTAACTATGGCTACACCTTC.

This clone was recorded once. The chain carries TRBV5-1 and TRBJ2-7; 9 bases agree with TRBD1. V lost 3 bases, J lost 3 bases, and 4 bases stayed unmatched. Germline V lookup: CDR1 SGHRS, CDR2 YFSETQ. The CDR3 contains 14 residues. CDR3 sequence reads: CASSWDRANYEQYF. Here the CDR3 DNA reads TGCGCCAGCAGCTGGGACAGGGCTAACTACGAGCAGTACTTC.